This T cell receptor beta chain was sequenced for a study of blood T cell repertoires in COVID-19. About the study: The United States, Italy and Spain supplied acute and convalescent COVID-19 samples. Sample material is recorded as cDNA or gDNA derived from T cells, B-cell-depleted T cells, or PBMCs.

Trimming pared 2 bases from V and 4 bases from J, leaving 12 bases between. Germline V CDR1 and CDR2: LNHDA, SQIVND (reference sequence). CDR3 length: 15 residues. Original methodology: Researchers report that nucleated cell counts were estimated from reference gene primer amplification. The repertoire was sequenced with immunoSEQ multiplex PCR; TCRdb's copy has only in-frame clones and lacks some. V and J calls and clone size are those listed in that table; D and trimming were worked out from the DNA. The data hold 55,000 to 80,000 clones, with around 87% observed a single time. Sequenced input: peripheral blood. The sequence was collected from a man in his fifties or sixties with acute or convalescent COVID-19. The V call is TRBV19, the J call TRBJ1-5, with D possibly TRBD1 on 5 matching bases. The CDR3 is CASSIPGLINQPQHF. CDR3 DNA sequence: TGTGCCAGTAGTATACCGGGACTGATTAATCAGCCCCAGCATTTT.